Listed below are T cell receptor beta chains from one sample, sequenced in a study of shared clonotypes between healthy human individuals. This table comes from immunoSEQ multiplex PCR, and its TCRdb copy is limited to in-frame clones, with some not included. The sample consists of a few million clones, 93% of them appearing once. The sample consisted of naive CD8+ T cells from PBMCs. These receptor sequences come from a man aged 18-30 years in good health. Some clones in this sample may be carry-over from other donors' samples. Both conserved end residues are part of each CDR3. A D gene is named only where the DNA matches it firmly. Size values are once, few and many counts, or a class for expanded clones, and some rows have none.

D	size	J	V	DNA	CDR3
NA	NA	TRBJ2-2	TRBV9	TGTGCCAGCAGCGTTAACCAGCGGAAGAACACCGGGGAGCTGTTTTTT	CASSVNQRKNTGELFF
NA	NA	TRBJ1-5	TRBV7-8	TGTGCCAGCAGCTACAGGCGCATTCCCAATCAGCCCCAGCATTTT	CASSYRRIPNQPQHF
TRBD2	NA	TRBJ2-1	TRBV27	TGTGCCAGCAGCCGGGGGACTAGCGGGAGGAATGAGCAGTTCTTC	CASSRGTSGRNEQFF
NA	NA	TRBJ1-1	TRBV19	TGTGCCAGTAGTATGTCGGGGACTGAAGCTTTCTTT	CASSMSGTEAFF
TRBD1	NA	TRBJ1-4	TRBV28	TGTGCCAGCAGTTTACTCTTAAGGACAGGGGATAATGAAAAACTGTTTTTT	CASSLLLRTGDNEKLFF
NA	NA	TRBJ2-7	TRBV27	TGTGCCAGCACTTTGAGCTCCTACGAGCAGTACTTC	CASTLSSYEQYF
NA	NA	TRBJ1-1	TRBV28	TGTGCCAGCAGTCCCCTCAGGGAAATGAGGACTGAAGCTTTCTTT	CASSPLREMRTEAFF
TRBD1	NA	TRBJ1-1	TRBV28	TGTGCCAGCAGTCCCGGGACAGGGGCCACTGAAGCTTTCTTT	CASSPGTGATEAFF
TRBD1	NA	TRBJ1-1	TRBV10-3	TGTGCCATCAGTGACCGACAGGGGGCAGTTTGGGACACTGAAGCTTTCTTT	CAISDRQGAVWDTEAFF
NA	NA	TRBJ2-2	TRBV7-8	TGTGCCAGCAGCCCCCGGCCGGGTCAGGACACCGGGGAGCTGTTTTTT	CASSPRPGQDTGELFF
NA	once	TRBJ1-4	TRBV9	TGTGCCAGCAGCGATGGAGGAGCCAATGAAAAACTGTTTTTT	CASSDGGANEKLFF
TRBD1	once	TRBJ1-5	TRBV28	TGTGCCAGCAGGAAACGGACAGGGAATCAGCCCCAGCATTTT	CASRKRTGNQPQHF
TRBD2	NA	TRBJ2-5	TRBV13	TGTGCCAGCAGCTTAGGCCTAATGGGGAGGGAAGAGACCCAGTACTTC	CASSLGLMGREETQYF
NA	NA	TRBJ2-1	TRBV18	TGTGCCAGCTCCCCGTCCAATGAGCAGTTCTTC	CASSPSNEQFF
NA	NA	TRBJ2-6	TRBV4-1	TGCGCCAGCAGCCAACTATCTGGGGCCAACGTCCTGACTTTC	CASSQLSGANVLTF
NA	NA	TRBJ1-5	TRBV28	TGTGCCACCAAGTTGGACGAACTTAATCAGCCCCAGCATTTT	CATKLDELNQPQHF
TRBD2	NA	TRBJ2-7	TRBV9	TGTGCCAGCAGCGTAGCCGGGACTAGTAGCTACGAGCAGTACTTC	CASSVAGTSSYEQYF
NA	NA	TRBJ2-2	TRBV19	TGTGCCAGTGTACAGGGTGCCGGGGAGCTGTTTTTT	CASVQGAGELFF
NA	NA	TRBJ2-3	TRBV27	TGTGCCAGCAGTGAGGTGCTGGGTCTCTGGGATACGCAGTATTTT	CASSEVLGLWDTQYF
TRBD1	NA	TRBJ1-2	TRBV7-3	TGTGCCAGCAGCTCAAGACAGGGCTACGGCTACACCTTC	CASSSRQGYGYTF
TRBD1	once	TRBJ1-1	TRBV19	TGTGCCAGTAGTATCCGGGACAGGAGCGGGGATAGAGCTTTCTTT	CASSIRDRSGDRAFF
NA	NA	TRBJ2-1	TRBV7-8	TGTGCCAGCAGACAGGGTGTGGCCGAGATCTTC	CASRQGVAEIF
NA	NA	TRBJ2-4	TRBV4-2	TGTGCCAGCAGCCAAGATGCCGCAGGGTTTCTTGTAGCCAAAAACATTCAGTACTTC	CASSQDAAGFLVAKNIQYF
TRBD2	once	TRBJ2-1	TRBV5-4	TGTGCCAGCAGCATTCGGACTAGCGGGAGGGCCTACAATGAGCAGTTCTTC	CASSIRTSGRAYNEQFF
NA	once	TRBJ2-1	TRBV4-1	TGCGCCAGCAGCCTGGAACAGACCTACAATGAGCAGTTCTTC	CASSLEQTYNEQFF
NA	NA	TRBJ2-7	TRBV10-1	TGCGCCAGCAGTGATACTGGGGCCGAGCAGTACTTC	CASSDTGAEQYF
NA	NA	TRBJ2-7	TRBV28	TGTGCCAGCAGCTACACAGGGAGCTCCTACGAGCAGTACTTC	CASSYTGSSYEQYF
NA	NA	TRBJ1-4	TRBV9	TGTGCCAGCAGCGTAGGCAGGGTAGCAACTAATGAAAAACTGTTTTTT	CASSVGRVATNEKLFF
NA	NA	TRBJ2-7	TRBV7-9	TGTGCCAGCAGCTTAGCGCCAGGTATCGCGTACTTC	CASSLAPGIAYF